Included here is one T cell receptor beta chain sequence, with context. Its specificity is not known. Using immunoSEQ multiplex PCR, the repertoire was profiled, and TCRdb retains in-frame clones only, with some absent. Of some 120,000 clones listed, around three quarters are singletons. Trimming took 5 bases from V and 3 from J; bases not matched to a gene: 8. The germline V gene encodes CDR1 SGHVS and CDR2 FQNEAQ. The CDR3 runs to 15 residues. This specimen belongs to a study of a mutant IDH1 vaccine in newly diagnosed glioma. Overall study: Once 4-6 weeks had passed after radiotherapy alone, vaccination started, or it started with temozolomide cycles. Patients got radiotherapy, temozolomide, or both beforehand, and most got both. Treated individuals were approximately 60% male and around 40% female, averaging 40.4 years of age. Study-wide findings and caveats: Patients showed vaccine-induced immune responses at a rate of roughly 93%.

Time point noted: week 11, during vaccination. Doses consisted of 300 ug of mutant IDH1 20-mer peptide each, paired with topical imiquimod. This specimen was PBMCs, taken from a glioma patient whose treatment included an IDH1 peptide vaccine. This chain connects TRBV7-8 to TRBJ2-7; 9 bases agree with TRBD1. This sequence was found in a man aged 40-50 years with glioma. The CDR3 loop is CASSEANRGLYEQYF. The CDR3 DNA follows: TGTGCCAGCAGCGAGGCCAACAGGGGGCTCTACGAGCAGTACTTC.